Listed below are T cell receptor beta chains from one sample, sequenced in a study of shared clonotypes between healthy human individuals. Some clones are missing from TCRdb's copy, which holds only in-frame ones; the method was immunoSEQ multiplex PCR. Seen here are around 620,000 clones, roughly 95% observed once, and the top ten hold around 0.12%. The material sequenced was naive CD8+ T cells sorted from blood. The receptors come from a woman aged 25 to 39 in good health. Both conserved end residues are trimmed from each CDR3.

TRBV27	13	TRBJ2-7	ASSSTSGSGYEQY
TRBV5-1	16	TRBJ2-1	ASSLLSAGEPSYNEQF
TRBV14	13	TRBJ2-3	ASSQFAGGADTQY
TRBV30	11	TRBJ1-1	AWTGTGETEAF
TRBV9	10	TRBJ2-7	ASSVGGGEQY
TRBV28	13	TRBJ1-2	ASSLEGLANYGYT
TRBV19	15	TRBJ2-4	ASRKRWREASKNIQY
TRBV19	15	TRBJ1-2	ASSVHLGQGQGDGYT
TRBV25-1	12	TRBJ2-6	ASSDRSGANVLT
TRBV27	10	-	ASSERGYEQY
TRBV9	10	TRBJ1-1	ASSEWNTEAF
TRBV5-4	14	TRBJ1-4	ASSLAAGSPNEKLF
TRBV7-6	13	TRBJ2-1	ASSSGTGGINEQF
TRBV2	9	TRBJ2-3	ASSVTDTQY
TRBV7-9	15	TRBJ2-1	ASSLEARGPVSYEQF
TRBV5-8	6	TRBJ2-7	ASSSSR
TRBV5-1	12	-	ASSLIGGSYEQY
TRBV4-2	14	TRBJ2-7	ASSQEGDGLGYEQY
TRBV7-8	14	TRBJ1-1	ASSLDTGGLYTEAF
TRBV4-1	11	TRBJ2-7	ASSQYRSYEQY
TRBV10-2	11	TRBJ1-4	ASSTGDYEKLF
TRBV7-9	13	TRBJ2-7	ASSLSSGSGYEQY
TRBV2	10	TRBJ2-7	AGGLVIYEQY
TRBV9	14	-	ASSVVATAAAYEQY
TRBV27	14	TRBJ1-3	ASSLGRALRLDTIY
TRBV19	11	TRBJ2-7	ATGTPSSYEQY
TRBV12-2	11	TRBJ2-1	VGGASGRRRQF
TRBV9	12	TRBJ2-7	ASSVGGDSYEQY
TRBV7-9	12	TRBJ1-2	ASSFDRSGYGYT
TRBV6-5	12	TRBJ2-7	ASSYAGFSYEQY
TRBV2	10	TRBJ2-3	ASSPLLDTQY
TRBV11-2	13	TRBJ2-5	ASSLEVAGEETQY
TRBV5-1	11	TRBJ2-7	ASSLIGSYEQY
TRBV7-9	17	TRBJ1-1	ASSLAANPSLGGQTEAF
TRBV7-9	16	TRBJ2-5	ASRTRNTMSGDQETQY
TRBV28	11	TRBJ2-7	ASSFRLNYEQY
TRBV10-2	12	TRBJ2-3	ASRAGRRPDTQY
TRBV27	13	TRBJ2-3	ASSPGTSSTDTQY
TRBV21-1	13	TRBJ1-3	ASSKIRDSGNTIY
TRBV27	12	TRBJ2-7	ASSLLAGAYEQY
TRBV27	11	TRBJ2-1	ATTTGSYNEQF
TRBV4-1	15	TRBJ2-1	ASSQAVGSGRNNEQF
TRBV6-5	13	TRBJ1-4	ASSKTGATNEKLF